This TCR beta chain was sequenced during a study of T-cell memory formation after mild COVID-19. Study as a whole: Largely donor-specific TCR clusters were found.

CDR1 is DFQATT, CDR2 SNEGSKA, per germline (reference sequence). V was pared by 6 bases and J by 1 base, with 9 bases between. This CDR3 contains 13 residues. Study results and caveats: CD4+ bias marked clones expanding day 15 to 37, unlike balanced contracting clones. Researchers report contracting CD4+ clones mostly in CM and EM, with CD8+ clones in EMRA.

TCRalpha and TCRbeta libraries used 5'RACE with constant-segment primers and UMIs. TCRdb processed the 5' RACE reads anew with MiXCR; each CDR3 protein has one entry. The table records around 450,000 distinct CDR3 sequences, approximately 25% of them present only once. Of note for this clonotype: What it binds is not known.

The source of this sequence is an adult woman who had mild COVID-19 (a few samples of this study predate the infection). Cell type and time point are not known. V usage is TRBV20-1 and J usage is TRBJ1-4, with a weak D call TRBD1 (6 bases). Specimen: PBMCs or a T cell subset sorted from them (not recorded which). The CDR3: CSASQGTNEKLFF. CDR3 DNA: TGCAGTGCGTCACAGGGAACTAATGAAAAACTGTTTTTT.